The T cell receptor beta chain described here comes from a study of T cells after yellow fever vaccination. This clonotype was observed at least ten times. Its antigen is unidentified. Study results and caveats: On re-exposure, the response was weaker but peaked faster, at day 5 versus 15. Reappearance after the booster was seen for most primary-vaccination clones, at more than 95% CD4 and less than 90% CD8.

Germline loops: CDR1 LNHNV, CDR2 YYDKDF (reference sequence). Trimming took 0 bases from V and 5 from J, leaving 14 bases between them. CDR3 size: 15 residues. By 5'RACE template switching, TCR cDNA was produced, with a universal primer site and UMIs added in the process. TCRdb analysed the 5' RACE reads with MiXCR anew, one entry per CDR3 protein. Altogether approximately 120,000 distinct CDR3 sequences are present, under 8% being singletons, with the ten largest covering around 2.7%. This material consisted of CD4+ T cells sorted from PBMCs, taken about 10 days after the first yellow fever vaccination. The clonotype comes from a man aged 18 to 30 who received the YFV17D yellow fever vaccine. This chain uses TRBV15 with TRBJ2-7, with D perhaps matching TRBD1 or TRBD2 (6 bases each). CDR3 sequence: CATSRDLGGLDEQYV. The CDR3 region has the DNA TGTGCCACCAGCAGAGATCTCGGGGGCCTTGACGAGCAGTACGTC.